Following are 20 T cell receptor beta chains from one sample sequenced in a study of radiation and T cells in renal cell carcinoma. The data were produced by immunoSEQ multiplex PCR, yet TCRdb's version contains in-frame clones alone and is incomplete. The table has fewer than 30,000 clones, around 85% seen once. Time point specified: blood 2 weeks post-SBRT. Treatment defined: 15 Gy SBRT to primary tumor, nephrectomy 4 weeks later. This material consisted of blood, taken from a patient whose treatment included radiotherapy and nephrectomy. The receptors were gathered from a man aged 55 to 70 with renal cell carcinoma.

This chain joins TRBV7-3 and TRBJ2-1; no firm D call. V was clipped by 6 bases and J by 2 bases, with 14 bases between them. Germline lookup yields CDR1 SGHTA and CDR2 FQGTGA. The CDR3 runs to 15 residues. The CDR3 region is CASSLGDVPYNEQFF. In DNA form, the CDR3 reads TGTGCCAGCAGTCTTGGTGATGTCCCCTACAATGAGCAGTTCTTC.

The chain joins TRBV2 to TRBJ1-5; D unresolved. The CDR3 is made up of 15 amino acids. Between the trimmed V and J ends, which lost 6 bases and 2 bases, there was a span of 14 bases. Per the germline V gene, CDR1 is SNHLY and CDR2 is FYNNEI. DNA of the CDR3: TGTGCCAGCAGCGGGCCAAGAATGGGCAATCAGCCCCAGCATTTT. Protein product: CASSGPRMGNQPQHF.

The rearrangement joins TRBV18 to TRBJ1-1; 7 bases agree with TRBD1. The V and J ends lost 0 bases and 3 bases, in that order; junction bases with no gene match: 7. The CDR3 runs 16 residues. From germline, CDR1 is KGHSH and CDR2 LQKENI. CDR3 nucleotides: TGTGCCAGCTCACCACCACAGGGGAGGAAGGACACTGAAGCTTTCTTT. The encoded protein is CASSPPQGRKDTEAFF.

The chain links TRBV6-5 to TRBJ2-7, with D possibly being TRBD1 or TRBD2 (6 bases each). V lost 1 base, J lost 4 bases, and 14 bases lay in between. Per germline, CDR1 MNHEY and CDR2 SVGAGI. This CDR3 spans 15 amino acids. The CDR3 coding sequence is TGTGCCAGCAGTTACTTGGGGGGCGGCCCGTACGAGCAGTACTTC. Its protein is CASSYLGGGPYEQYF.

The CDR3 here is CASSQGIVYPEPGGPDTQYF. The CDR3, as DNA: TGCGCCAGCAGCCAAGGAATCGTGTACCCCGAACCGGGTGGCCCAGATACGCAGTATTTT. This chain connects TRBV4-3 to TRBJ2-3, with D unresolved. Germline V gene sequence: CDR1 LGHNA, CDR2 YSLEER. V was clipped by 1 base and J by 4 bases, with 27 bases between them. CDR3 size: 20 residues.

To note about this clone: The same CDR3 is also encoded by other DNA sequences in this sample. J is TRBJ1-1 and V is TRBV14; 8 nucleotides line up with TRBD1. CDR1 is SGHDN and CDR2 is FVKESK in the germline V gene. CDR3 size: 14 residues. Losses at the gene ends were 1 base for V and 11 bases for J; bases not matched to a gene: 9. Here the CDR3 reads CASSQGQGMPVAFF. In DNA form, the CDR3 reads TGTGCCAGCAGCCAAGGACAGGGGATGCCTGTGGCTTTCTTT. The variable domain in full, with the rest retrieved from reference TRBV14 and TRBJ1-1, is EAGVTQFPSHSVIEKGQTVTLRCDPISGHDNLYWYRRVMGKEIKFLLHFVKESKQDESGMPNNRFLAERTGGTYSTLKVQPAELEDSGVYFCASSQGQGMPVAFFGQGTRLTVV.

This rearrangement joins TRBV9 to TRBJ2-7; no definite D call. Trimming shortened V by 0 bases and J by 7 bases, and 23 bases separated the two germline ends. CDR1 and CDR2 from the germline V gene are SGDLS and YYNGEE. CDR3 size: 17 residues. As DNA, the CDR3 is TGTGCCAGCAGCGTAGAAAGGGATGGGTCAGTTCCTTTGGAGCAGTACTTC. It is translated as CASSVERDGSVPLEQYF.

The chain joins TRBV4-2 to TRBJ2-3, with a weak D call TRBD2 (6 bases). Germline values: CDR1 LGHNA, CDR2 YNFKEQ. The CDR3 has 18 residues. Trimming pared 0 bases from V and 0 bases from J, leaving 16 bases between. CDR3 bases: TGTGCCAGCAGCCAAGAGGGAGGACTCCCCCCGAGCACAGATACGCAGTATTTT. Its translation is CASSQEGGLPPSTDTQYF.

J is TRBJ2-7 and V is TRBV19; D is possibly TRBD1 (6 bases). This CDR3 has 14 residues. Trimming stripped 8 bases from V and 3 bases from J, with 17 bases between. Germline V gene lookup returns CDR1 LNHDA and CDR2 SQIVND (reference sequence). Written as DNA, the CDR3 is TGTGCCAGTTCCCCCCAGGGGACAAACTACGAGCAGTACTTC. Translation: CASSPQGTNYEQYF.

The gene calls are TRBV6-5 and TRBJ1-2; 9 bases are shared with TRBD1. Looked up from germline, CDR1 is MNHEY and CDR2 is SVGAGI. Trimming took 2 bases from V and 7 from J; bases not matched to a gene: 8. The CDR3 is 15 amino acids. CDR3 DNA sequence: TGTGCCAGCAGTTACGGGACACAGGGGGCGCTTGGCTACACCTTC. This sequence encodes CASSYGTQGALGYTF.

A single count supports this clone. V usage is TRBV5-1 and J usage is TRBJ2-7; 16 nucleotides match TRBD2. The ends lost 3 bases at V and 5 bases at J; junction bases unmatched: 14. This CDR3 spans 19 amino acids. The germline gives CDR1 SGHRS, CDR2 YFSETQ. CDR3 amino acids: CASSSDVPGLAGGPDEQYF. CDR3 coding DNA: TGCGCCAGCAGCTCTGACGTCCCGGGACTAGCGGGAGGGCCCGACGAGCAGTACTTC.

The chain combines TRBV2 with TRBJ2-1; 13 nucleotides match TRBD2. Trimming removed 7 bases from V and 6 bases from J; junction bases left unmatched: 9. This CDR3 is built from 16 residues. From germline, CDR1 is SNHLY and CDR2 FYNNEI. CDR3 sequence reads: CASNFPGLAGANEQFF. The CDR3 region has the DNA TGTGCCAGCAACTTCCCCGGACTAGCGGGAGCCAATGAGCAGTTCTTC.

Within the sample, this clone is medium-sized. At one end, the junction sequence differs from germline, possibly due to a read error. This rearrangement joins TRBV7-7 to TRBJ2-5; TRBD1 aligns across 8 bases. In germline, CDR1 is SSHAT, CDR2 FNYEAQ (reference sequence). This CDR3 has 15 residues. In DNA, the CDR3 is TGTGCTAGCAGCGACCGGGACAGGCACCAAGAGACCCAGTACTTC. Protein: CASSDRDRHQETQYF.

The chain combines TRBV5-5 with TRBJ1-2; D may be TRBD1 (5 bases). Germline V CDR1 and CDR2: SGHKS, YYEKEE (reference sequence). This CDR3 has 13 amino acids. V was shortened by 4 bases and J by 4 bases, with 11 bases between the two germline ends. CDR3 DNA sequence: TGTGCCAGCAGCCCGACAGTACCCTATGGCTACACCTTC. Protein product: CASSPTVPYGYTF.

The genes are TRBV11-2 and TRBJ1-5; 11 bases map to TRBD1. This CDR3 is 14 amino acids long. Germline values: CDR1 SGHAT, CDR2 FQNNGV. V lost 4 bases, J lost 5 bases, and 1 base stayed unmatched. CDR3 DNA sequence: TGTGCCAGCAGCTGGACAGGGGGCGATCAGCCCCAGCATTTT. This encodes CASSWTGGDQPQHF. The variable domain in full, with the rest retrieved from reference TRBV11-2 and TRBJ1-5, is EAGVAQSPRYKIIEKRQSVAFWCNPISGHATLYWYQQILGQGPKLLIQFQNNGVVDDSQLPKDRFSAERLKGVDSTLKIQPAKLEDSAVYLCASSWTGGDQPQHFGDGTRLSIL.

The chain uses TRBV5-6 and TRBJ2-1; 8 bases fit TRBD2. The J segment lost 5 bases and the V segment lost 3 bases, leaving 4 bases of the junction unmatched. This CDR3 region has 14 residues. Germline V lookup: CDR1 SGHDT, CDR2 YYEEEE. The chain's CDR3 is CASSYIAGNNEQFF. In nucleotides, the CDR3 is TGTGCCAGCAGCTACATAGCGGGGAACAATGAGCAGTTCTTC.

This clone was counted once. The J gene is TRBJ1-2, the V gene TRBV14, with 8 positions matching TRBD1. Germline lookup yields CDR1 SGHDN and CDR2 FVKESK. Germline trimming cut 1 base from V and 4 bases from J; bases unmatched to any gene: 11. The CDR3 is 17 residues long. The CDR3 here is CASSQVAFAGQGYGYTF. In DNA, the CDR3 is TGTGCCAGCAGCCAAGTAGCCTTTGCCGGACAGGGCTATGGCTACACCTTC.

This chain uses TRBV30 with TRBJ1-1, with D unresolved. The CDR3 runs to 11 residues. The V gene lost 2 bases and the J gene lost 0 bases, with 1 base spanning the gap. Germline V gives CDR1 GTSNPN, CDR2 SVGIG (reference sequence). For the CDR3, the DNA is TGTGCCTGGAGTTTGAACACTGAAGCTTTCTTT. This sequence encodes CAWSLNTEAFF.

The CDR3 sequence: CSVGRGVYEQYF. CDR3 in DNA: TGCAGCGTTGGCAGGGGCGTATACGAGCAGTACTTC. V and J are TRBV29-1 and TRBJ2-7; D is perhaps TRBD1 (6 bases). Germline CDR1 SQVTM, CDR2 ANQGSEA. V lost 4 bases to trimming and J lost 4 bases, with 11 bases between them. The CDR3 loop spans 12 amino acids.

This chain joins TRBV6-1 and TRBJ2-1, with 14 bases fitting TRBD2. J was trimmed by 4 bases and V by 6 bases; bases with no gene match: 2. The CDR3 covers 15 residues. The germline gives CDR1 MNHNS, CDR2 SASEGT. The CDR3 sequence is CASRRTSGGYNEQFF. CDR3 bases: TGTGCCAGCAGGAGGACTAGCGGGGGGTACAATGAGCAGTTCTTC.